Listed below are T cell receptor beta chains from one sample, sequenced in a study of shared clonotypes between healthy human individuals. Sequencing used immunoSEQ multiplex PCR; TCRdb keeps in-frame clones, though not all of them. The profile covers about 2.5 million clones, with about 90% appearing a single time and 0.37% taken by the ten largest. The sample was naive CD4+ T cells from PBMCs. These receptors were taken from a man between 18 and 35 years old in good health. Some clones in this sample may be carry-over from other donors' samples. Each CDR3 is given with its conserved first and last residue. The D gene is left open where the match is weak. Expanded clones get a size class; other rows say once, few or many, or leave the size out.

J gene,clone size,V gene,D gene,CDR3 protein,CDR3 DNA
TRBJ2-2,-,TRBV7-2,TRBD2,CASSLVAGVNTGELFF,TGTGCCAGCAGCCTAGTAGCGGGGGTGAACACCGGGGAGCTGTTTTTT
TRBJ2-5,-,TRBV9,TRBD2,CASSARTGTSAFQETQYF,TGTGCCAGCAGCGCCCGAACAGGGACTAGCGCTTTCCAAGAGACCCAGTACTTC
TRBJ1-3,-,TRBV18,-,CASSSVADGNTIYF,TGTGCCAGCTCATCAGTAGCAGATGGAAACACCATATATTTT
TRBJ1-4,-,TRBV5-1,-,CASSRGFGEKLFF,TGCGCCAGCAGCCGGGGGTTTGGTGAAAAACTGTTTTTT
TRBJ2-7,-,TRBV5-1,-,CASSLGVGRYSYEQYF,TGCGCCAGCAGCTTGGGAGTGGGACGGTACTCCTACGAGCAGTACTTC
TRBJ2-7,-,TRBV6-6,TRBD2,CASSSGLAGVRNEQYF,TGTGCCAGCAGTTCGGGACTAGCGGGAGTTCGGAACGAGCAGTACTTC
TRBJ2-1,-,TRBV2,TRBD2,CASRTAGGSYNEQFF,TGTGCCAGCAGGACCGCGGGGGGCTCCTACAATGAGCAGTTCTTC
TRBJ1-1,-,TRBV10-1,-,CASGGGNAEAFF,TGCGCCAGTGGGGGGGGTAATGCAGAAGCTTTCTTT
TRBJ2-6,-,TRBV28,TRBD1,CASSSETGGSNSGANVLTF,TGTGCCAGCAGTTCCGAGACAGGGGGTTCCAACTCTGGGGCCAACGTCCTGACTTTC
TRBJ2-7,-,TRBV27,TRBD1,CASSYDGTGVYEQYF,TGTGCCAGCAGTTATGACGGGACAGGGGTCTACGAGCAGTACTTC
TRBJ1-3,-,TRBV7-8,-,CASSFQGISSGNTIYF,TGTGCCAGCAGCTTTCAGGGAATAAGCTCTGGAAACACCATATATTTT
TRBJ1-1,-,TRBV6-5,-,CASSYLKDTEAFF,TGTGCCAGCAGTTACCTTAAAGACACTGAAGCTTTCTTT
TRBJ2-3,once,TRBV28,-,CASSLWEKATDTQYF,TGTGCCAGCAGTTTGTGGGAGAAGGCCACAGATACGCAGTATTTT
TRBJ1-4,-,TRBV9,-,CASSAGGLGEKLFF,TGTGCCAGCAGCGCGGGGGGCTTAGGGGAAAAACTGTTTTTT
TRBJ2-2,-,TRBV7-9,-,CASSLGSLNTGELFF,TGTGCCAGCAGCTTAGGTTCACTCAACACCGGGGAGCTGTTTTTT
TRBJ2-1,-,TRBV7-9,-,CASSLPRGPKDNEQFF,TGTGCCAGCAGCTTGCCCCGGGGACCAAAAGACAATGAGCAGTTCTTC
TRBJ1-1,-,TRBV27,TRBD1,CASSTRTGVSNTEAFF,TGTGCCAGCAGTACCAGGACAGGGGTTTCGAACACTGAAGCTTTCTTT
TRBJ2-7,once,TRBV30,-,CAWSVGLLLSSYEQYF,TGTGCCTGGAGTGTGGGACTTCTTCTCAGCTCCTACGAGCAGTACTTC
TRBJ1-2,-,TRBV28,TRBD1,CASSYDRGGYTF,TGTGCCAGCAGTTACGACAGGGGGGGCTACACCTTC
TRBJ2-1,-,TRBV28,TRBD2,CASSLYTSGRAFGDEQFF,TGTGCCAGCAGTTTGTACACTAGCGGGAGGGCCTTCGGGGATGAGCAGTTCTTC